The clone carrying this TCR beta chain has a single count. Antigen specificity is unknown. These data originate in a study of T cells in Graves' hyperthyroidism and ophthalmopathy. TCR beta CDR3 regions were amplified from RNA. The primer set for the first-round RT-PCR of the TCR CDR3 was HTBI. TCRdb used MiXCR to reprocess the multiplex PCR reads, holding one entry per CDR3 protein. The sample has 450,000 to 700,000 distinct CDR3 sequences; about half are singletons. Looked up from germline, CDR1 is MNHNS and CDR2 is SASEGT. This CDR3 comprises 12 residues. Trimming pared 8 bases from V and 9 bases from J, leaving 16 bases between. Diagnoses were made from clinical symptoms, serum measures (thyroxine and TRAb), thyroid ultrasound and orbital computed tomography. General observations from the study: Ophthalmopathy, as predicted by the model, came a median about seven months after the prediction. A 13 V-J signature model discriminated ophthalmopathy versus stable hyperthyroidism.

This TCR came from an adult woman with Graves' disease, either hyperthyroidism or ophthalmopathy (not recorded which). The chain uses TRBV6-1 and TRBJ2-5, with a possible D match to TRBD2 (7 bases). The source material was peripheral blood or thyroid tissue (not recorded which). The CDR3 is CASRGADQPQYF. The CDR3 nucleotides are TGTGCCAGCCGGGGGGCAGATCAGCCCCAGTACTTC.